This T cell receptor beta chain was identified in a study of graft-versus-host responses after intestinal transplantation (dated by TCRdb to about 2021). About the study as a whole: The transplants that recipients got were multivisceral, liver-intestinal, or isolated intestinal. Bulk TCR-beta CDR3 sequencing was used to track graft-versus-host and host-versus-graft alloreactive T cell clones in the graft, circulation and bone marrow after intestinal transplantation. The cohort enrolled 24 intestinal transplant recipients, one of whom was a retransplant, and a few patients without pretransplant specimens were excluded. Samples from a few later patients were sequenced in-house on an Illumina MiSeq with MiXCR processing rather than by the commercial service. Every recipient was given anti-thymocyte globulin induction, then maintenance tacrolimus and steroids for approximately 3 years. Donor T cell macrochimerism was defined as a peak of at least 4% donor T cells among recipient peripheral blood mononuclear cells. To identify alloreactive clones, pre-transplant mixed lymphocyte reaction products were sequenced and compared with unstimulated pre-transplant donor and recipient T cells. Study-level results and caveats: Early after transplant, peak levels of circulating GvH clones were found to be associated with declines in HvG clones. Conclusions were limited by the relatively low number and heterogeneity of intestinal transplant patients. GvH clones turned up in recipient bone marrow, with some appearing earlier in ileal mucosa or blood, a pattern consistent with an intestinal mucosal origin. In patients with donor T cell macrochimerism, the allografts had high GvH to HvG T cell clonal ratios.

With respect to this clone: This clone's antigen is unknown. No base-level quality is on record; no much larger clone is a single base apart.

Taken with the paper, the label for time point translates to: cells obtained before transplantation from donor or recipient. CD3+CD4+ and CD3+CD8+ populations were FACS-sorted from unstimulated pre-transplant donor and recipient cells taken from spleen or lymph nodes. Library preparation employed the immunoSEQ multiplex PCR assay. For most patients, genomic DNA was isolated using the Qiagen DNeasy Blood and Tissue Kit and was shipped frozen to Adaptive Biotechnologies for TCR sequencing. High-throughput TCR-beta CDR3 sequencing of genomic DNA from most patients was performed by Adaptive Biotechnologies. As for the original processing: TCR sequencing data for roughly 20 patients were retrieved from Adaptive's ImmunoSEQ software; a few other patients were processed with MiXCR and VDJtools. To correct CD4 versus CD8 sorting errors, any sequence found in both subsets at a frequency ratio below 5:1 was removed. CDR3 nucleotide sequences shared between donor and recipient were removed because the origin of such sequences could not be assigned. At least 2-fold expansion over unstimulated cells and a minimum CFSE-low frequency of 0.002% (template counts) or 0.001% (read counts) were required for clones to be classified as alloreactive. Clones were considered mappable if detected in sequenced pre-transplant spleen, lymph node, or MLR CFSE-low populations of the donor or recipient. The cumulative frequency of alloreactive clones was calculated as a percentage of all sequences, weighted by copy number. TCRdb carries this immuneACCESS record with in-frame sequences only. Its versions omit some clonotypes, under half of them owing to an unresolved V gene in the studies checked, with the rest unexplained. That table furnishes V, J and clone size, whereas the DNA furnished D and trimming. The sample table shows fewer than 110,000 clones, and approximately 93% are seen once. In total, the top ten clones hold 0.9% to 1.5% of the sample.

Measured from the cysteine to the phenylalanine, the CDR3 is 14 residues long. Of all the DNA, just the CDR3 is kept, 42 bases in frame from base 1. The germline V end is reduced by 4 bases and the J end by 6 bases; junction bases left unmatched: 4. The germline V gene gives CDR1 as SGDLS and CDR2 as YYNGEE. This receptor was identified in a human donor who received an intestinal transplant. The sequence links TRBV9 to TRBJ2-1, with 10 central nucleotides matching TRBD2. This sample comprised unstimulated CD8+ T cells sorted from spleen or lymph node cells, obtained before intestinal transplant. Here the CDR3 is given as CASSQSGGANEQFF. The nucleotide sequence reads TGTGCCAGCAGCCAAAGCGGGGGGGCCAATGAGCAGTTCTTC.